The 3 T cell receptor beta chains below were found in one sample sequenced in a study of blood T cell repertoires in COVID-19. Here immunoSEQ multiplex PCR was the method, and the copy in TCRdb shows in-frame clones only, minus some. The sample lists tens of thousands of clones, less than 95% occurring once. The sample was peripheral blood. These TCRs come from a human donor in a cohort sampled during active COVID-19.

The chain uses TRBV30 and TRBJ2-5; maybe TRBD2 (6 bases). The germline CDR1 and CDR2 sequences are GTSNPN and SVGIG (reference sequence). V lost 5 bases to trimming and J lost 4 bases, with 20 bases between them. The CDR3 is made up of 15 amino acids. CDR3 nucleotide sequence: TGTGCCTGGGCCCCCGGGACTTATCCCTCAGAGACCCAGTACTTC. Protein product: CAWAPGTYPSETQYF.

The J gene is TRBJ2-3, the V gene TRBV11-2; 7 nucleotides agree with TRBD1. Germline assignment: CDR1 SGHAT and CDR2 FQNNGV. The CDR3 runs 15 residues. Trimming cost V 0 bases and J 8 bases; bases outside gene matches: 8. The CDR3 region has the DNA TGTGCCAGCAGCTTAGAGTGGACAGGCAGGGGTACGCAGTATTTT. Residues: CASSLEWTGRGTQYF.

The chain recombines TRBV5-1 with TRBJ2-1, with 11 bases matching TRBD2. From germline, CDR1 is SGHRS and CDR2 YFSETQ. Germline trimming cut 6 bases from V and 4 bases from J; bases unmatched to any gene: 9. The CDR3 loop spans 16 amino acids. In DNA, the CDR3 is TGCGCCAGCAAATCCCTAGCGGGAGGAGCGTACAATGAGCAGTTCTTC. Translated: CASKSLAGGAYNEQFF. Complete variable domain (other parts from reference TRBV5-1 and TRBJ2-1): KAGVTQTPRYLIKTRGQQVTLSCSPISGHRSVSWYQQTPGQGLQFLFEYFSETQRNKGNFPGRFSGRQFSNSRSEMNVSTLELGDSALYLCASKSLAGGAYNEQFFGPGTRLTVL.